This entry lists 21 T cell receptor beta chains sequenced from one sample in a study of cytomegalovirus exposure and HLA in healthy donors (dated by TCRdb to about 2017). The library was obtained by the immunoSEQ multiplex PCR assay. For the multiplex PCR, a mixture combining 60 forward primers for TCR Vbeta segments and 13 reverse primers for TCR Jbeta segments was used. Held by TCRdb, this immuneACCESS table contains in-frame sequences only and omits some clones. Under half of the omission traces to an unresolved V gene where checked; the cause of the rest is unknown. The sample table holds some 180,000 clones, of which about 10% were seen once. Jointly, the top ten make up over 1% of the sample. Sequencing input: PBMCs. The receptors were gathered from a woman between 25 and 40 years old in good health and CMV-seropositive.

This clone was observed a handful of times. The chain combines TRBV10-1 with TRBJ2-3; D uncertain. Trimming shortened V by 2 bases and J by 4 bases, and 7 bases separated the two germline ends. Germline V gene lookup returns CDR1 WNHNN and CDR2 SYGVQD (reference sequence). The CDR3 has 13 amino acids. The CDR3 sequence: CASSENTADTQYF. The CDR3 DNA is TGCGCCAGCAGTGAGAATACGGCAGATACGCAGTATTTT.

This clone was counted once. The CDR3 is CASSPLTGERKYEQYF. DNA of the CDR3: TGTGCCAGCAGCCCGCTGACAGGGGAGAGAAAGTACGAGCAGTACTTC. J is TRBJ2-7 and V is TRBV14; 8 bases are shared with TRBD1. J gave up 4 bases and V 4 bases, and 12 bases lay outside the gene matches. The CDR3 has 16 residues. CDR1 and CDR2 from the germline V gene are SGHDN and FVKESK.

This clone appeared a few times. The genes are TRBV19 and TRBJ1-1; weak D call: TRBD1 (6 bases). Germline V gives CDR1 LNHDA, CDR2 SQIVND (reference sequence). With 7 bases removed from V and 3 bases from J, the gap between germline ends came to 18 bases. The CDR3 runs 15 residues. The CDR3 coding sequence is TGTGCCAGTAAGGATTCTGGACAGTCCCACACTGAAGCTTTCTTT. Its protein is CASKDSGQSHTEAFF.

This clone has just a few counts. Other DNA sequences in the sample encode the same CDR3. CDR3 sequence (DNA): TGCGCCAGCAGCTTGGGGGGCGGCATGAACACTGAAGCTTTCTTT. Protein: CASSLGGGMNTEAFF. The chain carries TRBV5-1 and TRBJ1-1; D is perhaps TRBD1 (5 bases). Per the germline V gene, CDR1 is SGHRS and CDR2 is YFSETQ. The CDR3 has 15 residues. Trimming took 0 bases from V and 0 from J, leaving 9 bases between them.

The J gene is TRBJ1-2, the V gene TRBV29-1; D might be TRBD1 (6 bases). The CDR3 spans 10 residues. Looked up from germline, CDR1 is SQVTM and CDR2 is ANQGSEA. V was pared by 4 bases and J by 6 bases, with 6 bases between. CDR3 DNA sequence: TGCAGCGTTGCAGGGGATGGCTACACCTTC. It codes for CSVAGDGYTF.

The chain has TRBV6-1 and TRBJ2-1, with D unresolved. The V end was cut by 5 bases, the J end by 4 bases, with 9 bases between. CDR3 size: 13 residues. Germline lookup yields CDR1 MNHNS and CDR2 SASEGT. The CDR3 reads CASSPYRYNEQFF. The CDR3 DNA reads TGTGCCAGCAGTCCCTACAGATACAATGAGCAGTTCTTC.

The V gene is TRBV6-4, the J gene TRBJ2-1, with 9 bases identical to TRBD2. With 8 bases clipped from V and 0 bases from J, the junction kept 8 bases outside the gene matches. There are 16 residues in the CDR3. Germline CDR1 is MRHNA and CDR2 is SNTAGT. The chain's CDR3 is CASSSGAGGSYNEQFF. The CDR3 DNA sequence: TGTGCCAGCTCATCCGGAGCGGGAGGCTCCTACAATGAGCAGTTCTTC.

The rearrangement uses TRBV27 and TRBJ1-2; tentative D call: TRBD1 (5 bases). The CDR3 is made up of 13 amino acids. Between the trimmed V and J ends, which lost 7 bases and 8 bases, there was a span of 17 bases. CDR1 is MNHEY and CDR2 is SMNVEV in the germline V gene (reference sequence). The CDR3 spells CASKLTDSSGYTF. As DNA, the CDR3 is TGTGCCAGCAAACTCACCGACAGCTCCGGCTACACCTTC.

This clone has just a few counts. The V and J genes are TRBV12-5 and TRBJ2-1, with TRBD2 identical over 13 bases. Germline V gene lookup returns CDR1 LGHNT and CDR2 FRNRAP. Unmatched junction bases numbered 7, after V lost 1 base and J lost 4 bases. The CDR3 totals 18 residues. The CDR3 here is CASGLGSRGLAGYNEQFF. For the CDR3, the DNA is TGTGCTAGTGGTTTGGGATCCAGGGGACTAGCGGGATACAATGAGCAGTTCTTC.

This clone was recorded a few times. The rearrangement links TRBV29-1 to TRBJ1-2; D remains unclear. V lost 0 bases, J lost 2 bases, and 13 bases lay in between. The CDR3 is made up of 15 amino acids. CDR1 is SQVTM, CDR2 ANQGSEA, per germline. The CDR3 nucleotides are TGCAGCGTTGAAGACGCGGCGGGCAGGAACTATGGCTACACCTTC. This codes for CSVEDAAGRNYGYTF. Supplemented by reference TRBV29-1 and TRBJ1-2, the full variable domain reads SAVISQKPSRDICQRGTSLTIQCQVDSQVTMMFWYRQQPGQSLTLIATANQGSEATYESGFVIDKFPISRPNLTFSTLTVSNMSPEDSSIYLCSVEDAAGRNYGYTFGSGTRLTVV.

The rearrangement joins TRBV19 to TRBJ2-2, with D possibly TRBD1 on 6 matching bases. The CDR3 is 15 amino acids. The germline V gene has CDR1 LNHDA and CDR2 SQIVND (reference sequence). V was trimmed by 4 bases and J by 1 base, leaving 10 bases between them. Written as DNA, the CDR3 is TGTGCCAGTAGTAATAGGGGACAGAACACCGGGGAGCTGTTTTTT. This encodes CASSNRGQNTGELFF.

This clone has a handful of counts. The chain recombines TRBV19 with TRBJ2-7; TRBD1 might be the D (5 bases). V lost 3 bases and J 0 bases, leaving 9 bases between the germline ends. Germline values: CDR1 LNHDA, CDR2 SQIVND (reference sequence). The length of the CDR3 is 14 residues. The CDR3 bases are TGTGCCAGTAGTATGCAGGACACCTCCTACGAGCAGTACTTC. Translated, it gives CASSMQDTSYEQYF. Combining the CDR3 with reference TRBV19 and TRBJ2-7 gives the whole variable domain DGGITQSPKYLFRKEGQNVTLSCEQNLNHDAMYWYRQDPGQGLRLIYYSQIVNDFQKGDIAEGYSVSREKKESFPLTVTSAQKNPTAFYLCASSMQDTSYEQYFGPGTRLTVT.

This clone was recorded a few times. This chain connects TRBV4-1 to TRBJ1-2; D is unclear. Germline values: CDR1 MGHRA, CDR2 YSYEKL. Trimming cost V 4 bases and J 8 bases, with 8 bases left between them. The CDR3 covers 11 residues. The DNA of the CDR3 is TGCGCCAGCAGCCCGGGGTCGGGCTACACCTTC. Its translation is CASSPGSGYTF.

J is TRBJ2-7 and V is TRBV4-2, with 8 bases identical to TRBD1. Trimming at V came to 1 base and at J to 3 bases, leaving 5 bases not matched to a gene. Germline CDR1 reads LGHNA; CDR2 reads YNFKEQ. This CDR3 comprises 15 residues. CDR3 in amino acids: CASSQAWTGNYEQYF. The CDR3 coding sequence is TGTGCCAGCAGCCAAGCCTGGACAGGGAACTACGAGCAGTACTTC.

This chain connects TRBV6-5 to TRBJ1-6; D is undetermined. The germline V and J ends were trimmed by 0 bases and 0 bases, with 6 bases remaining between them. CDR1 and CDR2 from the germline V gene are MNHEY and SVGAGI. The CDR3 totals 16 residues. The CDR3 DNA reads as TGTGCCAGCAGTTACTCTCCGAGCTCCTATAATTCACCCCTCCACTTT. Amino acids: CASSYSPSSYNSPLHF.

This clone was counted between two and nine times. The chain combines TRBV5-4 with TRBJ2-1; 15 bases line up with TRBD2. The J segment lost 2 bases and the V segment lost 4 bases, leaving 7 bases of the junction unmatched. CDR1 is SGHNT, CDR2 YYREEE, per germline (reference sequence). This CDR3 spans 18 amino acids. The CDR3 protein is CASSRGLAGGTPYNEQFF. For the CDR3, the DNA is TGTGCCAGCAGCCGTGGACTAGCGGGAGGGACCCCCTACAATGAGCAGTTCTTC.

The genes are TRBV5-4 and TRBJ2-3, with TRBD2 matching over 11 bases. V shed 4 bases, J shed 2 bases, and the junction held 6 bases outside the gene matches. Germline lookup yields CDR1 SGHNT and CDR2 YYREEE (reference sequence). The CDR3 is 16 amino acids. The CDR3 sequence: CASSLATSGNTDTQYF. Written as DNA, the CDR3 is TGTGCCAGCAGCCTGGCGACTAGCGGGAACACAGATACGCAGTATTTT.

This clone was observed a handful of times. The J gene is TRBJ2-5, the V gene TRBV5-1, with TRBD2 matching over 7 bases. The V gene end was trimmed by 0 bases and the J gene end by 5 bases; junction bases not matched to a gene: 13. This CDR3 spans 17 amino acids. The germline CDR1 and CDR2 sequences are SGHRS and YFSETQ. The CDR3 spells CASSLAVGGIGEETQYF. The CDR3 nucleotides are TGCGCCAGCAGCTTGGCGGTGGGGGGGATAGGTGAGGAGACCCAGTACTTC.

In regard to this clone: The junction shows a germline mismatch at one end, possibly a read error. This chain joins TRBV7-8 and TRBJ2-4, with 9 positions matching TRBD1. This CDR3 has 17 residues. Germline-derived CDR1 and CDR2 are SGHVS and FQNEAQ. The CDR3 DNA follows: TGTGCCAGCAGCCTAGCCGGGACAGGGTTAGCCAAAAACATTCAGTACTTC. This codes for CASSLAGTGLAKNIQYF.

The chain is built from TRBV4-1 and TRBJ2-7; D might be TRBD1 (6 bases). CDR1 MGHRA and CDR2 YSYEKL come from the germline V gene. The CDR3 totals 14 residues. V dropped 1 base and J dropped 2 bases, with 9 bases sitting between them. The CDR3 loop is CASSQGQETYEQYF. CDR3 nucleotides: TGCGCCAGCAGCCAAGGACAGGAGACCTACGAGCAGTACTTC.

Written as DNA, the CDR3 is TGTGCCACCGGTCTCCCTTCCTACGAGCAGTACTTC. It is translated as CATGLPSYEQYF. This sequence joins TRBV10-3 and TRBJ2-7; D uncertain. This CDR3 is built from 12 residues. From germline, CDR1 is ENHRY and CDR2 SYGVKD. Trimming removed 10 bases at V and 1 base at J, with 11 bases between.